A selection of T cell receptor beta chains follows, all from one sample in a study of STAT5B mutations in CD4+ large granular lymphocyte leukemia. Some clones are missing from TCRdb's copy, which holds only in-frame ones; the method was immunoSEQ multiplex PCR. The sample has roughly 46,000 clones, about 86% seen once; the top ten hold approximately 0.4%. Sequencing was performed on CD4+ T cells from blood buffy coats. The receptor source for this set is a human donor in good health. The CDR3 runs from the conserved cysteine through the conserved F or W. D genes are given only for firm matches. Where a row states a size, it is once, few, many or the class of an expanded clone; other rows omit it.

size: NA
V: TRBV30
J: TRBJ2-5
D: NA
CDR3: CAWSPGKGGGYF
DNA: TGTGCCTGGAGCCCCGGGAAGGGTGGAGGGTACTTC

size: NA
V: TRBV5-1
J: TRBJ2-7
D: NA
CDR3: CASSDGNYEQYF
DNA: TGCGCCAGCAGCGACGGAAACTACGAGCAGTACTTC

size: NA
V: TRBV5-4
J: TRBJ2-3
D: TRBD2
CDR3: CASSLARETDTQYF
DNA: TGTGCCAGCAGTTTGGCGCGGGAGACAGATACGCAGTATTTT

size: NA
V: TRBV30
J: TRBJ2-5
D: TRBD1
CDR3: CAWARDRQETQYF
DNA: TGTGCCTGGGCCCGGGACAGGCAAGAGACCCAGTACTTC

size: NA
V: TRBV11-3
J: TRBJ2-3
D: NA
CDR3: CASSLVPRRRGVDTQYF
DNA: TGTGCCAGCAGCTTAGTTCCCCGGCGCCGCGGGGTGGATACGCAGTATTTT

size: once
V: TRBV6-1
J: TRBJ1-1
D: TRBD1
CDR3: CASSQGGIPTEAFF
DNA: TGTGCCAGCAGCCAGGGGGGGATTCCCACTGAAGCTTTCTTT

size: NA
V: TRBV30
J: TRBJ1-2
D: NA
CDR3: CAWTGVRDYGYTF
DNA: TGTGCCTGGACAGGGGTTAGGGACTATGGCTACACCTTC

size: NA
V: TRBV19
J: TRBJ1-3
D: NA
CDR3: CASRRIGNTIYF
DNA: TGTGCCAGTAGGCGGATCGGAAACACCATATATTTT

size: NA
V: TRBV19
J: TRBJ1-1
D: NA
CDR3: CASSIETGHLNTEAFF
DNA: TGTGCCAGTAGTATAGAAACCGGACACCTGAACACTGAAGCTTTCTTT

size: few
V: TRBV19
J: TRBJ1-2
D: TRBD1
CDR3: CASSIDGQGINYGYTF
DNA: TGTGCCAGTAGTATAGATGGACAGGGGATTAACTATGGCTACACCTTC

size: NA
V: TRBV5-4
J: TRBJ2-1
D: NA
CDR3: CASSPATYNEQFF
DNA: TGTGCCAGCAGCCCGGCAACATACAATGAGCAGTTCTTC

size: NA
V: TRBV30
J: TRBJ1-2
D: NA
CDR3: CAWSSRAGGGYTF
DNA: TGTGCCTGGAGTAGTAGGGCCGGGGGGGGCTACACCTTC

size: NA
V: TRBV6-6
J: TRBJ1-4
D: NA
CDR3: CASSPPPGADKLFF
DNA: TGTGCCAGCAGTCCTCCGCCCGGGGCGGACAAACTGTTTTTT

size: NA
V: TRBV11-2
J: TRBJ2-7
D: NA
CDR3: CASSDIQGNSYEQYF
DNA: TGTGCCAGCAGCGATATACAGGGAAACTCCTACGAGCAGTACTTC

size: NA
V: TRBV6-5
J: TRBJ2-3
D: NA
CDR3: CASTRGVADTQYF
DNA: TGTGCCAGCACGCGCGGGGTGGCAGATACGCAGTATTTT

size: NA
V: TRBV5-1
J: TRBJ2-7
D: TRBD2
CDR3: CASRWVTSADEQYF
DNA: TGCGCCAGCAGGTGGGTTACTAGCGCAGACGAGCAGTACTTC

size: NA
V: TRBV5-1
J: TRBJ1-3
D: NA
CDR3: CASSQDGGSGNTIYF
DNA: TGCGCCAGCAGCCAGGACGGGGGCTCTGGAAACACCATATATTTT

size: NA
V: TRBV9
J: TRBJ2-3
D: NA
CDR3: CASSVGEREYTPDTQYF
DNA: TGTGCCAGCAGCGTAGGGGAACGGGAATACACCCCAGATACGCAGTATTTT

size: few
V: TRBV19
J: TRBJ1-1
D: NA
CDR3: CASSPPQAGAFF
DNA: TGTGCCAGTAGTCCCCCACAGGCCGGAGCTTTCTTT

size: NA
V: TRBV6-6
J: TRBJ2-1
D: NA
CDR3: CASSYSNPLDYNEQFF
DNA: TGTGCCAGCAGTTACTCTAACCCACTAGACTACAATGAGCAGTTCTTC

size: NA
V: TRBV9
J: TRBJ2-3
D: TRBD2
CDR3: CASSLAGGRRGTDTQYF
DNA: TGTGCCAGTTCGCTAGCGGGGGGCCGACGGGGCACAGATACGCAGTATTTT

size: NA
V: TRBV6-1
J: TRBJ2-1
D: TRBD1
CDR3: CASSITGARRFF
DNA: TGTGCCAGCAGTATTACAGGGGCGAGACGGTTCTTC

size: NA
V: TRBV5-1
J: TRBJ1-1
D: TRBD1
CDR3: CASSFGTGTNTEAFF
DNA: TGCGCCAGCAGCTTCGGGACAGGAACGAACACTGAAGCTTTCTTT

size: NA
V: TRBV9
J: TRBJ2-5
D: TRBD1
CDR3: CASSGTGRETQYF
DNA: TGTGCCAGCAGCGGGACAGGGAGAGAGACCCAGTACTTC

size: NA
V: TRBV28
J: TRBJ1-5
D: NA
CDR3: CASRSGGNQPQHF
DNA: TGTGCCAGCAGAAGTGGGGGCAATCAGCCCCAGCATTTT

size: NA
V: TRBV6-1
J: TRBJ2-7
D: NA
CDR3: CASSEALEWKQYF
DNA: TGTGCCAGCAGTGAAGCGCTAGAATGGAAGCAGTACTTC

size: NA
V: TRBV14
J: TRBJ2-3
D: TRBD2
CDR3: CASSQDPPRTSATDTQYF
DNA: TGTGCCAGCAGCCAAGATCCCCCCCGGACTAGCGCCACAGATACGCAGTATTTT

size: NA
V: TRBV14
J: TRBJ2-3
D: NA
CDR3: CASSLGLATDTQYF
DNA: TGTGCCAGCAGCCTGGGACTTGCCACAGATACGCAGTATTTT

size: NA
V: TRBV6-5
J: TRBJ2-2
D: TRBD1
CDR3: CASKRQGGNTGELFF
DNA: TGTGCCAGCAAGAGACAGGGGGGGAACACCGGGGAGCTGTTTTTT

size: NA
V: TRBV6-5
J: TRBJ2-3
D: TRBD1
CDR3: CASSLDRVVDTQYF
DNA: TGTGCCAGCAGTTTGGACAGGGTAGTAGATACGCAGTATTTT

size: once
V: TRBV5-1
J: TRBJ2-1
D: TRBD2
CDR3: CASSLLAGDYNEQFF
DNA: TGCGCCAGCAGCTTACTAGCGGGAGACTACAATGAGCAGTTCTTC

size: NA
V: TRBV28
J: TRBJ1-4
D: NA
CDR3: CASRANGGGEKLFF
DNA: TGTGCCAGCAGGGCCAACGGGGGGGGTGAAAAACTGTTTTTT

size: NA
V: TRBV27
J: TRBJ2-4
D: TRBD1
CDR3: CASSWDRDIAKNIQYF
DNA: TGTGCCAGCAGTTGGGACAGGGATATAGCCAAAAACATTCAGTACTTC

size: NA
V: TRBV19
J: TRBJ1-6
D: NA
CDR3: CASSSQADNSPLHF
DNA: TGTGCCAGTAGTAGCCAGGCTGATAATTCACCCCTCCACTTT

size: NA
V: TRBV10-3
J: TRBJ2-3
D: TRBD1
CDR3: CATRSDPGADRVGPNTQYF
DNA: TGTGCCACCCGGTCTGACCCGGGGGCGGACAGGGTTGGTCCAAATACGCAGTATTTT

size: NA
V: TRBV29-1
J: TRBJ2-7
D: TRBD1
CDR3: CSVGWAGGSYEQYF
DNA: TGCAGCGTTGGGTGGGCAGGGGGATCCTACGAGCAGTACTTC

size: NA
V: TRBV7-6
J: TRBJ2-3
D: NA
CDR3: CASSLKWGSGAAF
DNA: NA

size: NA
V: TRBV15
J: TRBJ2-4
D: NA
CDR3: CATSRFQGLAKNIQYF
DNA: TGTGCCACCAGCAGATTTCAGGGGCTAGCCAAAAACATTCAGTACTTC

size: few
V: TRBV9
J: TRBJ2-7
D: NA
CDR3: CASSVAPGKGYEQYF
DNA: TGTGCCAGCAGCGTTGCGCCAGGGAAAGGCTACGAGCAGTACTTC

size: NA
V: TRBV7-3
J: TRBJ2-7
D: NA
CDR3: CASRSGGGTGEQYF
DNA: TGTGCCAGCAGGTCTGGAGGGGGCACCGGCGAGCAGTACTTC

size: NA
V: TRBV18
J: TRBJ2-1
D: NA
CDR3: CASSQGGNEQFF
DNA: TGTGCCAGCTCACAAGGGGGCAATGAGCAGTTCTTC

size: NA
V: TRBV7-9
J: TRBJ2-5
D: TRBD1
CDR3: CASSLVTPGTGQETQYF
DNA: TGTGCCAGCAGCTTAGTCACCCCCGGGACAGGTCAAGAGACCCAGTACTTC

size: NA
V: TRBV5-1
J: TRBJ1-4
D: NA
CDR3: CASSPPDPNEKLFF
DNA: TGCGCCAGCAGCCCCCCGGACCCAAATGAAAAACTGTTTTTT

size: NA
V: TRBV5-1
J: TRBJ1-6
D: NA
CDR3: CASSDPGQEDNSPLHF
DNA: TGCGCCAGCAGCGACCCGGGCCAAGAAGATAATTCACCCCTCCACTTT

size: NA
V: TRBV11-2
J: TRBJ1-5
D: TRBD1
CDR3: CASSFAGGRDQPQHF
DNA: TGTGCCAGCAGCTTCGCAGGGGGGAGGGATCAGCCCCAGCATTTT

size: NA
V: TRBV5-1
J: TRBJ2-5
D: NA
CDR3: CASSLTSKGETQYF
DNA: TGCGCCAGCAGCTTGACATCAAAGGGGGAGACCCAGTACTTC

size: NA
V: TRBV18
J: TRBJ1-4
D: NA
CDR3: CASSPAGLNEKLFF
DNA: TGTGCCAGCTCACCAGCCGGCCTCAATGAAAAACTGTTTTTT